The 19 T cell receptor beta chains given below trace back to one sample, sequenced in a study of CD4 and CD8 cells across lung adenocarcinoma regions. TCRdb re-called the PCR reads through MiXCR, storing one row per CDR3 protein. The data contain 9,500 to 12,000 distinct CDR3 sequences, roughly 51% of them singletons. Sequencing input: CD8+ T cells from the margin of a lung tumor. All receptors come from a male donor with lung adenocarcinoma. The CD4 and CD8 labels of this study may be unreliable.

The gene calls are TRBV7-2 and TRBJ2-1; 8 nucleotides align to TRBD2. The J call may be mistaken, given a closer DNA end match to TRBJ2-7. The CDR3 is 15 residues long. From germline, CDR1 is SGHTA and CDR2 FQGNSA. CDR3 residues: CASSLGTSTYNEQYF. For the CDR3, the DNA is TGTGCCAGCAGCTTAGGGACTAGCACCTACAATGAGCAGTACTTC.

The J gene is TRBJ2-5, the V gene TRBV6-5; D remains ambiguous. The J call may be in error: the DNA end matches TRBJ2-7 better. There are 14 residues in the CDR3. Germline CDR1 MNHEY, CDR2 SVGAGI. CDR3 sequence (DNA): TGTGCCAGCAGTTACAACCCTCTCACCAACGAGCAGTACTTC. It is translated as CASSYNPLTNEQYF.

This clonotype has a count of ten or more. The chain uses TRBV6-1 and TRBJ1-1, with a possible D match to TRBD1 (6 bases). This CDR3 has 13 amino acids. The germline V gene encodes CDR1 MNHNS and CDR2 SASEGT. V gave up 4 bases and J gave up 10 bases, with 16 bases separating them. The DNA of the CDR3 is TGTGCCAGCAGTGCCTCTCCGGGACAAATAGCTTTCTTT. This codes for CASSASPGQIAFF.

About this clonotype: Relative to the germline gene, one junction end is altered; a read error may explain this. The V gene is TRBV10-2, the J gene TRBJ2-3; D is possibly TRBD2 (6 bases). This CDR3 has 12 residues. Germline CDR1 reads WSHSY; CDR2 reads SAAADI. The CDR3 here is CAGRWTRDTQYF. DNA for the CDR3: TGCGCGGGGAGGTGGACCAGAGACACGCAGTACTTT.

This clonotype has only a few counts. The chain employs TRBV10-2 and TRBJ1-3; D remains ambiguous. V lost 2 bases to trimming and J lost 4 bases, with 6 bases between them. The germline V gene has CDR1 WSHSY and CDR2 SAAADI. The CDR3 sequence is 13 residues long. The CDR3 protein is CASSEARGNTIYF. In DNA, the CDR3 is TGCGCCAGCAGTGAGGCGAGGGGAAACACCATATATTTT.

This rearrangement joins TRBV6-1 to TRBJ2-3, with D uncertain. Germline V CDR1 and CDR2: MNHNS, SASEGT. Trimming shortened V by 9 bases and J by 9 bases, and 13 bases separated the two germline ends. This CDR3 region has 11 residues. The DNA of the CDR3 is TGTGCCAGGGTAGGAGAAGAGACGCAGTATTTT. As protein: CARVGEETQYF.

This clonotype was counted many times. The genes are TRBV11-3 and TRBJ2-1, with D perhaps assigned TRBD1 or TRBD2 (5 bases each). Germline V lookup: CDR1 SGHNT, CDR2 YENEEA. This CDR3 has 15 residues. V lost 5 bases to trimming and J lost 5 bases, with 16 bases between them. CDR3 DNA sequence: TGTGCCAGCAGCCCGGGACGGAGGCTGAACAATGAGCAGTTCTTC. This encodes CASSPGRRLNNEQFF.

The chain uses TRBV20-1 and TRBJ1-1; 8 bases map to TRBD1. The CDR3 consists of 13 residues. Trimming cost V 5 bases and J 5 bases; bases outside gene matches: 7. CDR1 DFQATT and CDR2 SNEGSKA come from the germline V gene (reference sequence). CDR3 amino acids: CSALYRGMTEAFF. The CDR3, as DNA: TGCAGTGCTTTGTACAGGGGGATGACTGAAGCTTTCTTT.

This clonotype was counted at least ten times. This chain connects TRBV27 to TRBJ1-5, with no clear D. CDR1 is MNHEY and CDR2 is SMNVEV in the germline V gene (reference sequence). V was pared by 2 bases and J by 6 bases, with 11 bases between. The CDR3 length is 14 residues. CDR3 sequence (DNA): TGTGCCAGCAGTTTAAAGGGTCGCCCTCAGCCCCAGCATTTT. This gives the protein CASSLKGRPQPQHF.

This clonotype is labeled as medium-sized. J is TRBJ1-2 and V is TRBV10-2, with D uncertain. This CDR3 region has 11 residues. Germline CDR1 is WSHSY and CDR2 is SAAADI. V was cut by 6 bases and J by 8 bases, with 10 bases left in between. The CDR3 DNA sequence: TGCGCCAGCAGCCAAAGCGGGGGCTACACCTTC. Its protein product is CASSQSGGYTF.

This clonotype was counted a few times. The chain's CDR3 is CASSLALAEGNEQFF. The CDR3 DNA is TGCGCCAGCAGCTTGGCCCTAGCGGAGGGCAATGAGCAGTTCTTC. The chain combines TRBV5-1 with TRBJ2-1; 7 nucleotides align to TRBD2. Germline CDR1 SGHRS, CDR2 YFSETQ. The CDR3 sequence is 15 residues long. V gave up 0 bases and J gave up 6 bases; unmatched junction bases: 6. The full variable domain, with the rest looked up from reference TRBV5-1 and TRBJ2-1, is KAGVTQTPRYLIKTRGQQVTLSCSPISGHRSVSWYQQTPGQGLQFLFEYFSETQRNKGNFPGRFSGRQFSNSRSEMNVSTLELGDSALYLCASSLALAEGNEQFFGPGTRLTVL.

This sequence joins TRBV7-8 and TRBJ1-2, with D unclear. CDR3 length equals 15 residues. Germline values: CDR1 SGHVS, CDR2 FQNEAQ. The V and J ends lost 1 base and 3 bases respectively, with 12 bases between them. The DNA for the CDR3 is TGTGCCAGCAGCTTAGGAGATCCCCCCTACTATGGCTACACCTTC. Translating it yields CASSLGDPPYYGYTF.

This clonotype was recorded at least ten times. The J gene is TRBJ2-1, the V gene TRBV4-1; 8 bases are shared with TRBD2. The tail of the sequence fits TRBJ2-7 better, so the J call may be wrong. From germline, CDR1 is MGHRA and CDR2 YSYEKL. This CDR3 is built from 16 residues. CDR3: CASSQGHSGGNYEQYF. CDR3 DNA sequence: TGCGCCAGCAGCCAAGGGCACAGCGGGGGAAATTACGAGCAGTACTTC.

V is TRBV9 and J is TRBJ2-1; perhaps TRBD2 as D (5 bases). Trimming took off 4 bases at V and 7 bases at J, with 12 bases between the two ends. The CDR3 is 13 amino acids. Per the germline V gene, CDR1 is SGDLS and CDR2 is YYNGEE. The CDR3 protein is CASSPSGVNEQFF. CDR3 DNA sequence: TGTGCCAGCAGCCCCTCCGGGGTGAATGAGCAGTTCTTC. The whole variable domain, filled in from reference TRBV9 and TRBJ2-1, reads DSGVTQTPKHLITATGQRVTLRCSPRSGDLSVYWYQQSLDQGLQFLIQYYNGEERAKGNILERFSAQQFPDLHSELNLSSLELGDSALYFCASSPSGVNEQFFGPGTRLTVL.

The rearrangement joins TRBV12-3 or TRBV12-4 to TRBJ2-1; D may correspond to TRBD1 or TRBD2 (5 bases each). The V and J ends lost 7 bases and 8 bases respectively, with 21 bases between them. This CDR3 contains 15 residues. CDR3 coding DNA: TGTGCCAGCAATGGTCCGGGACGACCTTTGGATGAGCAGTTCTTC. It is translated as CASNGPGRPLDEQFF.

The chain joins TRBV9 to TRBJ2-5, with D perhaps TRBD1 or TRBD2 (6 bases each). From germline, CDR1 is SGDLS and CDR2 YYNGEE. The CDR3 sequence is 14 residues long. V lost 0 bases and J lost 4, with 10 bases in between. CDR3 protein: CASSVGGAVETQYF. DNA of the CDR3: TGTGCCAGCAGCGTAGGGGGGGCCGTAGAGACCCAGTACTTC.

The sample holds a few counts of this clonotype. The chain links TRBV6-5 to TRBJ2-3; 15 nucleotides line up with TRBD2. The J segment lost 1 base and the V segment lost 4 bases, leaving 9 bases of the junction unmatched. Germline loops: CDR1 MNHEY, CDR2 SVGAGI. The CDR3 loop spans 19 amino acids. The DNA of the CDR3 is TGTGCCAGCAGTTCCACCGGACTAGCGGGGGGGCGACGCACAGATACGCAGTATTTT. Translated, it gives CASSSTGLAGGRRTDTQYF.

In its sample, this clonotype was seen a few times. The V and J genes are TRBV27 and TRBJ2-3, with 10 bases fitting TRBD1. The germline V gene encodes CDR1 MNHEY and CDR2 SMNVEV (reference sequence). Trimming took 10 bases from V and 1 from J; bases not matched to a gene: 11. This CDR3 has 16 amino acids. The CDR3 bases are TGTGCCACCCGGGACAGGGGAGGCCCTGGCACAGATACGCAGTATTTT. It specifies CATRDRGGPGTDTQYF.

The chain joins TRBV5-1 to TRBJ2-1; TRBD2 aligns across 7 bases. CDR1 and CDR2 from the germline V gene are SGHRS and YFSETQ. This CDR3 is built from 14 residues. J lost 5 bases, V lost 4 bases, and 6 bases had no gene match. The CDR3, as DNA: TGCGCCAGCAGCCTGGGGCTAGCGGACAATGAGCAGTTCTTC. This sequence encodes CASSLGLADNEQFF.